A selection of T cell receptor beta chains follows, all from one sample in a study of cytomegalovirus exposure and HLA in healthy donors. Clones were read by immunoSEQ multiplex PCR, and TCRdb kept only the in-frame ones, dropping some. The data contain tens of thousands of clones, approximately 76% of them singletons. The sequenced sample consisted of PBMCs. The receptors stem from a male donor in good health and CMV-seronegative. The CDR3 runs from the conserved cysteine through the conserved F or W. A D gene is named only where the DNA matches it firmly. Clone sizes are given selectively: once, few, many, or a class where the clone is expanded.

size	D	V	J	CDR3	DNA
-	TRBD2	TRBV10-1	TRBJ2-7	CASSGPSGQQYF	TGCGCCAGCAGTGGGCCTAGCGGACAGCAGTACTTC
-	-	TRBV29-1	TRBJ1-4	CSVEERTATNEKLFF	TGCAGCGTTGAAGAGAGGACAGCAACTAATGAAAAACTGTTTTTT
few	-	TRBV5-6	TRBJ2-5	CASSLGTTQETQYF	TGTGCCAGCAGCCTCGGGACAACTCAAGAGACCCAGTACTTC
-	TRBD1	TRBV27	TRBJ1-2	CASRSLGGPYGYTF	TGTGCCAGCCGCAGCCTAGGGGGCCCCTATGGCTACACCTTC
-	TRBD1	TRBV2	TRBJ1-1	CASSRQGVNTEAFF	TGTGCCAGCAGTCGACAGGGGGTGAACACTGAAGCTTTCTTT
-	TRBD2	TRBV4-3	TRBJ2-1	CASSQDRGEVYNEQFF	TGCGCCAGCAGCCAAGACCGGGGGGAAGTATACAATGAGCAGTTCTTC
once	-	TRBV27	TRBJ2-7	CASTQRGIRRATSYEQYF	TGTGCCAGCACCCAAAGAGGGATTAGGCGGGCTACCTCCTACGAGCAGTACTTC
-	-	TRBV19	TRBJ1-4	CASSSAGGAFGEKLFF	TGTGCCAGTAGTAGCGCGGGGGGCGCGTTTGGAGAAAAACTGTTTTTT
-	TRBD2	TRBV2	TRBJ2-3	CASSESRLAGAADTQYF	TGTGCCAGCAGTGAATCTAGACTAGCGGGGGCCGCAGATACGCAGTATTTT
-	-	TRBV7-2	TRBJ2-1	CASSLAASGLHNEQFF	TGTGCCAGCAGCTTAGCGGCCAGCGGGCTACACAATGAGCAGTTCTTC
-	-	TRBV9	TRBJ2-7	CASSVSGTHYEQYF	TGTGCCAGCAGCGTTTCAGGGACACACTACGAGCAGTACTTC
-	TRBD2	TRBV2	TRBJ2-5	CASRGSGGERETQYF	TGTGCCAGCAGAGGATCCGGGGGGGAGCGAGAGACCCAGTACTTC